These 8 T cell receptor beta chains share one sample of origin, sequenced in a study of graft-versus-host responses after intestinal transplantation. Using immunoSEQ multiplex PCR, the repertoire was profiled, and TCRdb retains in-frame clones only, with some absent. The table has more than 50,000 clones, 90% to 95% seen once; the top ten hold about 2.9%. Sequences were derived from PBMCs, sampled roughly 120 days after intestinal transplantation. The receptors derive from a human patient who received an intestinal transplant, so some T cells may come from the graft donor.

The J gene is TRBJ2-7, the V gene TRBV28; 7 bases are a match to TRBD2. The CDR3 covers 15 residues. CDR1 is MDHEN, CDR2 SYDVKM, per germline. Losses at the gene ends were 6 bases for V and 1 base for J; bases not matched to a gene: 9. The CDR3 loop is CASSPPGGLSYEQYF. Here the CDR3 DNA reads TGTGCCAGCAGCCCCCCGGGAGGTTTGTCCTACGAGCAGTACTTC.

In its sample, this clone was seen once. This sequence joins TRBV27 and TRBJ1-5; D might be TRBD1 (5 bases). Germline values: CDR1 MNHEY, CDR2 SMNVEV (reference sequence). V lost 0 bases, J lost 4 bases, and 16 bases lay in between. The CDR3 consists of 17 residues. The CDR3: CASSLSGGIIENQPQHF. The CDR3 nucleotides are TGTGCCAGCAGTTTATCGGGGGGGATCATAGAGAATCAGCCCCAGCATTTT.

The chain links TRBV5-4 to TRBJ2-7, with 10 bases that match TRBD1. This CDR3 region has 14 residues. Per germline, CDR1 SGHNT and CDR2 YYREEE (reference sequence). Trimming at V came to 0 bases and at J to 5 bases, leaving 2 bases not matched to a gene. CDR3 loop: CASSLAGQGDEQYF. CDR3 sequence (DNA): TGTGCCAGCAGCTTGGCCGGACAGGGGGACGAGCAGTACTTC.

The rearrangement links TRBV18 to TRBJ1-1; 9 bases are shared with TRBD1. Germline CDR1 and CDR2: KGHSH and LQKENI. The CDR3 runs to 15 residues. With V trimmed by 3 bases and J by 5 bases, 7 bases remained unmatched. CDR3 region: CASSPGGGQGTEAFF. The CDR3 nucleotides are TGTGCCAGCTCACCGGGTGGGGGACAGGGTACTGAAGCTTTCTTT.

V usage is TRBV7-6 and J usage is TRBJ2-7; the match to TRBD1 covers 9 bases. Germline CDR1 and CDR2: SGHVS and FNYEAQ. V trimming: 4 bases; J trimming: 1 base; junction bases outside the gene matches: 8. The CDR3 runs to 16 residues. The CDR3 region is CASSSGVQGASYEQYF. For the CDR3, the DNA is TGTGCCAGCAGCTCCGGCGTACAGGGGGCGTCCTACGAGCAGTACTTC.

This chain uses TRBV2 with TRBJ1-1; maybe TRBD1 (6 bases). The germline gives CDR1 SNHLY, CDR2 FYNNEI. V lost 2 bases to trimming and J lost 11 bases, with 24 bases between them. The CDR3 contains 16 residues. CDR3 nucleotides: TGTGCCAGCAGTGAAATCTCTAGGGCAGGGGAATCGCGCGCTTTCTTT. This encodes CASSEISRAGESRAFF.

This clone is a singleton in its sample. The chain couples TRBV7-2 to TRBJ2-6; D is uncertain. The CDR3 totals 14 residues. Trimming took 6 bases from V and 2 from J, leaving 8 bases between them. CDR1 and CDR2 (germline): SGHTA, FQGNSA. The CDR3 nucleotides read TGTGCCAGCAGTCAGACGACTGGGGCCAACGTCCTGACTTTC. Protein product: CASSQTTGANVLTF.

The genes are TRBV15 and TRBJ2-7, with D perhaps matching TRBD2 (6 bases). The V gene's germline CDR1 is LNHNV and CDR2 YYDKDF (reference sequence). Trimming left V 3 bases short and J 3 bases short, with 15 bases between. The CDR3 consists of 15 residues. The CDR3 bases are TGTGCCACCAGCAGGATGGGGGGAGACAACTACGAGCAGTACTTC. It is translated as CATSRMGGDNYEQYF.